This TCR beta chain was sequenced in a study of blood T cell repertoires in COVID-19. The overall study: The samples span acute and convalescent COVID-19 from the United States, Italy and Spain. In each case, the material was cDNA or gDNA derived from T cells, B-cell-depleted T cells, or PBMCs.

Per the study methods: Amplified reference gene primers provided the basis for estimating nucleated cell counts. The repertoire was sequenced with immunoSEQ multiplex PCR; TCRdb's copy has only in-frame clones and lacks some. That table gives V, J and clone size, and the DNA gave D and trimming. This table has some 290,000 clones, 85% to 90% appearing once. The Seattle patients joined while their infection was active and were tracked longitudinally afterward. CDR3 length: 18 amino acids. Germline V gene lookup returns CDR1 MDHEN and CDR2 SYDVKM. V gave up 3 bases and J gave up 3 bases; unmatched junction bases: 5.

This TCR came from a young woman with COVID-19, enrolled during active disease. The J gene is TRBJ2-1, the V gene TRBV28; 16 nucleotides agree with TRBD2. Sequenced input: peripheral blood. In nucleotides, the CDR3 is TGTGCCAGCAGTTTCCCGGGACTAGCGGGAGGGAGCTACAATGAGCAGTTCTTC. It is translated as CASSFPGLAGGSYNEQFF.